This T cell receptor (beta chain) was recorded in a study of OX40 agonist ivuxolimab in advanced cancers. The assay was immunoSEQ multiplex PCR, and TCRdb's table has in-frame clones only and misses some. The sample contains tens of thousands of clones, approximately 90% of which appear only once. This sequence was found in an adult with an advanced solid tumor such as melanoma, head and neck, liver or kidney cancer. The input for sequencing was CD4+ or CD8+ T cells sorted from blood, taken in a trial of the OX40 agonist ivuxolimab.

DNA of the CDR3: TGCGCCAGCAGCTTAGGAACTCAAGAGACCCAGTACTTC. This codes for CASSLGTQETQYF. This chain uses TRBV5-1 with TRBJ2-5; D remains unclear. This CDR3 has 13 residues. Trimming removed 2 bases at V and 2 bases at J, with 7 bases between. Germline CDR1 and CDR2: SGHRS and YFSETQ.